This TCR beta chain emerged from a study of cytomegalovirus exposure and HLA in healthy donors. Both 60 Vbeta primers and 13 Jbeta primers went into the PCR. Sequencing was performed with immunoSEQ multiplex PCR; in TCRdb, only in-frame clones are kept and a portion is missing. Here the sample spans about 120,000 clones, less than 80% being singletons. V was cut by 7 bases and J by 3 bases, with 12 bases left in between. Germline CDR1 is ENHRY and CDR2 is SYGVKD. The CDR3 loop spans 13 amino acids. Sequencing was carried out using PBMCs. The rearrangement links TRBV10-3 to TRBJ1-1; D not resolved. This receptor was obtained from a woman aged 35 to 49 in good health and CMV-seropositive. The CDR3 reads CAINQREDTEAFF. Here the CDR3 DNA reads TGTGCCATCAATCAACGGGAGGACACTGAAGCTTTCTTT.